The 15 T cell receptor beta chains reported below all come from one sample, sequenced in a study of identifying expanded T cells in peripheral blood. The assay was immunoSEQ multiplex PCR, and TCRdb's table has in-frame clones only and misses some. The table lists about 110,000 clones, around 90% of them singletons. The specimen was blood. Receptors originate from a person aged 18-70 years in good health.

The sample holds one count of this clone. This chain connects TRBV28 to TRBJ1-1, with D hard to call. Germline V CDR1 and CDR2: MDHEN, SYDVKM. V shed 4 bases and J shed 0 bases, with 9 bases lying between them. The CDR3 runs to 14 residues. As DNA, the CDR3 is TGTGCCAGCAGTTCCTCCGGACTGAACACTGAAGCTTTCTTT. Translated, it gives CASSSSGLNTEAFF.

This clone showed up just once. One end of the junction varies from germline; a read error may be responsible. The CDR3 is CSAMGRIF. DNA of the CDR3: TGCAGTGCTATGGGAAGGATCTTC. The rearrangement joins TRBV20-1 to TRBJ2-1; no clear D gene. The CDR3 has 8 amino acids. Germline assignment: CDR1 DFQATT and CDR2 SNEGSKA (reference sequence).

Here the CDR3 DNA reads TGTGCCTGGAGTGAGGGGACAGGGGGCTTCAATCAGCCCCAGCATTTT. Its protein is CAWSEGTGGFNQPQHF. The V call is TRBV30, the J call TRBJ1-5; TRBD1 agrees at 12 bases. The CDR3 covers 16 residues. Germline values: CDR1 GTSNPN, CDR2 SVGIG (reference sequence). V was pared by 1 base and J by 3 bases, with 4 bases of the junction left unmatched.

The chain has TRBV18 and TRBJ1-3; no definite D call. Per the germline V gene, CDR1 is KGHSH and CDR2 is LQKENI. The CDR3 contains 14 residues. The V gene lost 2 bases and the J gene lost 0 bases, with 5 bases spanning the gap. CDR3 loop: CASSPLDSGNTIYF. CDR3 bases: TGTGCCAGCTCACCATTAGACTCTGGAAACACCATATATTTT. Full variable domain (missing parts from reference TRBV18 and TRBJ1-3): NAGVMQNPRHLVRRRGQEARLRCSPMKGHSHVYWYRQLPEEGLKFMVYLQKENIIDESGMPKERFSAEFPKEGPSILRIQQVVRGDSAAYFCASSPLDSGNTIYFGEGSWLTVV.

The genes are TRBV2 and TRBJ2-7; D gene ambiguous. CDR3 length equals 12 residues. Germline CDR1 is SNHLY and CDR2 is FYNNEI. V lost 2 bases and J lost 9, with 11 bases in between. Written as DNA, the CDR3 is TGTGCCAGCAGTGAATGGCAGCCACTGCAGTACTTC. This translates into CASSEWQPLQYF.

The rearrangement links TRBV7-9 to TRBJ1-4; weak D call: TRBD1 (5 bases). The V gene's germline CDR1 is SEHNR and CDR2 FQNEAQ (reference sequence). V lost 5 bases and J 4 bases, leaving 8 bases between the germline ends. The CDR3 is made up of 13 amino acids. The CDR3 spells CASSRGVNEKLFF. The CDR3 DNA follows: TGTGCCAGCAGCCGGGGGGTTAATGAAAAACTGTTTTTT.

This CDR3 is CASSVAMVSYEQYF. The CDR3 bases are TGTGCCAGCAGCGTAGCTATGGTCAGCTACGAGCAGTACTTC. The chain employs TRBV9 and TRBJ2-7; D remains unclear. CDR3 length equals 14 residues. The V end lost 0 bases, the J end lost 3 bases, and 10 bases lay between the germline ends. Germline assignment: CDR1 SGDLS and CDR2 YYNGEE.

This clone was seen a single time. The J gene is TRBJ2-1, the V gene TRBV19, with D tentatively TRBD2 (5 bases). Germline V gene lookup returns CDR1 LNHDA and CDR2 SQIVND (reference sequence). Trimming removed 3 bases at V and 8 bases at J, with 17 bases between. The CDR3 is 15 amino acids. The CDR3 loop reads CASSIGVRRGYEQFF. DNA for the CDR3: TGTGCCAGTAGTATTGGGGTCAGGCGAGGGTATGAGCAGTTCTTC.

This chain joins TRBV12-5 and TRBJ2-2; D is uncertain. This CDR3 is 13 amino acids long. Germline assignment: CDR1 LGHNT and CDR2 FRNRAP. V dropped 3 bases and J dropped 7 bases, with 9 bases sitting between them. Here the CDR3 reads CASGFAAGGELFF. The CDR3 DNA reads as TGTGCTAGTGGTTTTGCTGCCGGCGGGGAGCTGTTTTTT.

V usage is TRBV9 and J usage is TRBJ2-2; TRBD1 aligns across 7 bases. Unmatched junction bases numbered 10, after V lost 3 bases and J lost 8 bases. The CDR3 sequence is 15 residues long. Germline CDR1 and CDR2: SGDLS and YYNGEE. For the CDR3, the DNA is TGTGCCAGCAGCGCCGGGACAGCACGAGGGGGGGAGCTGTTTTTT. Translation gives CASSAGTARGGELFF.

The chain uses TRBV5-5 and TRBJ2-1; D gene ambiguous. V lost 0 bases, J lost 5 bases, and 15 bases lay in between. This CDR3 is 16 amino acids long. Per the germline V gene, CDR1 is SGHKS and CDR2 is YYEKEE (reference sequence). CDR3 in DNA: TGTGCCAGCAGCTTGGTGGGATCAGGTGGGCACAATGAGCAGTTCTTC. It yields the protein CASSLVGSGGHNEQFF.

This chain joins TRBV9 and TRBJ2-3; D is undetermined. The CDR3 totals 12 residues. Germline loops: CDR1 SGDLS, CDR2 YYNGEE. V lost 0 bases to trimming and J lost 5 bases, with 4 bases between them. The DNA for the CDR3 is TGTGCCAGCAGCGTAGCGGAAGATACGCAGTATTTT. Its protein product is CASSVAEDTQYF.

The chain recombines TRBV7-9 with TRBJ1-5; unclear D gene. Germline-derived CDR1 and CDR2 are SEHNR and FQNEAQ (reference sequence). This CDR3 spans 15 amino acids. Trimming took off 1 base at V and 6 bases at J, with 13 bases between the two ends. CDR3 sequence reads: CASSLESDGIQPQHF. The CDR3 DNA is TGTGCCAGCAGCTTAGAGAGTGACGGTATTCAGCCCCAGCATTTT.

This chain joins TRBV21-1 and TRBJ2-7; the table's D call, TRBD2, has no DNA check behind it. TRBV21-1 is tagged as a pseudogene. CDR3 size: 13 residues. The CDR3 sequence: CASSHNRRGEQYF. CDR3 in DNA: TGTGCCAGCAGCCATAACAGGAGGGGAGAGCAGTACTTC.

The CDR3 DNA reads TGTGCCAGCTCACCAAAGGGGTGGGATGAGCAGTTCTTC. Protein sequence: CASSPKGWDEQFF. V is TRBV18 and J is TRBJ2-1; possible D gene TRBD1, 5 bases. The CDR3 consists of 13 residues. Trimming shortened V by 2 bases and J by 8 bases, and 10 bases separated the two germline ends. Germline lookup yields CDR1 KGHSH and CDR2 LQKENI.